This TCR beta chain was identified in a study of Ad26.COV2.S vaccination and SARS-CoV-2 variants. Study information: The trial was COV1001 and the donor's arm was Ad26.COV2.S.

Treatment of the sample: about 20 received Ad26.COV2.S at low or high dose, single or two shots; roughly 5 received placebo; per-sample allocation not given. Collection of samples fell on day 63 after the first vaccine or placebo injection. Only in-frame clones appear in the TCRdb table, and some are missing; sequencing was by immunoSEQ multiplex PCR. This sample carries 350,000 to 500,000 clones, 75% to 95% of them seen once, and the ten largest clones take 12%. The source material was peripheral blood, sampled in a trial of Ad26.COV2.S vaccine versus placebo. The clonotype was recovered from a person between 18 and 65 years old who received the Ad26.COV2.S COVID-19 vaccine or a placebo.

The CDR3 here is CASSESLLFVGNTIYF. CDR3 nucleotides: TGTGCCAGCAGTGAATCTCTCCTTTTTGTGGGAAACACCATATATTTT. V gene TRBV6-1 combines with J gene TRBJ1-3; unclear D gene. The CDR3 has 16 residues. The V end was cut by 2 bases, the J end by 4 bases, with 15 bases between. Germline assignment: CDR1 MNHNS and CDR2 SASEGT.